The T cell receptor beta chain under discussion was sequenced for a study of T cell repertoires in cytomegalovirus infection. This clonotype came up many times. V was shortened by 0 bases and J by 3 bases, with 12 bases between the two germline ends. This CDR3 contains 16 residues. CDR1 and CDR2 (germline): SGHAT, FQNNGV. TCRdb re-called the reads through MiXCR, storing one row per CDR3 protein. The sample holds almost 500,000 distinct CDR3 sequences, around 10% seen once. The receptor comes from a human donor in good health (CMV status not recorded). Some clones in this sample may be carry-over from other donors' samples. J is TRBJ1-3 and V is TRBV11-2; D is perhaps TRBD1 (6 bases). Material: PBMCs. This chain's CDR3 is CASSLERGGDGNTIYF. In DNA form, the CDR3 reads TGTGCCAGCAGCTTAGAACGGGGGGGCGATGGAAACACCATATATTTT.